The clone carrying this TCR beta chain has at least ten counts. Its antigen remains unknown. TCRdb redid the calling of the reads with MiXCR, one entry per CDR3 protein. The sample records some 270,000 distinct CDR3 sequences, approximately 15% being singletons. V lost 7 bases to trimming and J lost 10 bases; unmatched junction nucleotides: 14. CDR1 and CDR2 (germline): DFQATT, SNEGSKA (reference sequence). The CDR3 sequence is 15 residues long. The data were taken from a study of T cell repertoires in cytomegalovirus infection. Overall study context: Public TCR beta signatures indicated both CMV infection and matching HLA type. Study-level points and caveats: Frequencies of public TCR beta families were cumulated, and this identified carriers of CMV plus the relevant HLA. What dominated the ex vivo response were HLA-C-restricted CMV-specific TCR beta clonotypes.

This sequence joins TRBV20-1 and TRBJ2-1; 12 bases are a match to TRBD2. The sequence was collected from a human donor in good health (CMV status not recorded). Some clones in this sample may be carry-over from other donors' samples. The sequencing input was CD8+ T cells from PBMCs. Here the CDR3 DNA reads TGCAGTGAAAACCGCGGACTAGCGGGGTTAGGGGAGCAGTTCTTC. This translates into CSENRGLAGLGEQFF.